This TCR beta chain was identified during a study of T cells in Graves' hyperthyroidism and ophthalmopathy. Reasons for excluding patients were uncontrolled infection, other autoimmune disease, pregnancy or lactation. It was RNA transcripts that yielded the amplified TCR beta CDR3 regions. The primer set for the first-round RT-PCR of the TCR CDR3 was HTBI. TCRdb re-called the multiplex PCR reads through MiXCR, storing one row per CDR3 protein. The sample carries 300,000 to 450,000 distinct CDR3 sequences, 14% recorded once. The CDR3 is 11 amino acids. J lost 10 bases, V lost 7 bases, and 6 bases had no gene match. CDR1 and CDR2 (germline): SGHRS, YFSETQ.

This sequence originates from a woman in her sixties with Graves' hyperthyroidism. V usage is TRBV5-1 and J usage is TRBJ2-3; 7 nucleotides align to TRBD1. Source material: blood. The chain's CDR3 is CASFGGQSQYF. The CDR3, as DNA: TGCGCCAGCTTTGGGGGACAGTCGCAGTATTTT.